This TCR beta chain was observed in a study of control samples from healthy donors and cancer patients. TCRdb's copy holds only in-frame clones and misses some; the assay was immunoSEQ multiplex PCR. Here the sample spans 150,000 to 200,000 clones, approximately 90% being singletons. This sequence originates from a man between 25 and 39 years old in good health. The sample comprised blood.

CDR3 bases: TGTGCCAGCAGCTTAGAAACTGCCTACGAGCAGTACTTC. Protein product: CASSLETAYEQYF. This chain joins TRBV11-2 and TRBJ2-7; the D is unclear. The CDR3 runs to 13 residues. The V end lost 0 bases, the J end lost 2 bases, and 5 bases lay between the germline ends. Germline V gene sequence: CDR1 SGHAT, CDR2 FQNNGV.